What follows are 17 T cell receptor beta chains derived from one specimen sequenced in a study of technical replicates of blood from a few donors. Produced via immunoSEQ multiplex PCR; TCRdb's table is partial and in-frame only. The sample lists roughly 59,000 clones; around 88% were seen once. The sequenced sample consisted of PBMCs. These receptors were taken from a human donor in good health. Some clones in this sample may be carry-over from other donors' samples.

The rearrangement uses TRBV2 and TRBJ2-1, with 8 bases fitting TRBD2. In germline, CDR1 is SNHLY, CDR2 FYNNEI. After removal of 3 bases from V and 4 bases from J, the junction contained 5 bases not matched to a gene. This CDR3 spans 15 amino acids. The CDR3 sequence is CASSDLLAGYNEQFF. The DNA of the CDR3 is TGTGCCAGCAGTGATCTGTTAGCGGGATACAATGAGCAGTTCTTC.

The CDR3 loop is CASSATMGASYEQYF. DNA for the CDR3: TGTGCCAGCAGCGCGACTATGGGGGCCTCCTACGAGCAGTACTTC. The chain carries TRBV7-2 and TRBJ2-7; possible D gene TRBD1, 6 bases. CDR1 SGHTA and CDR2 FQGNSA come from the germline V gene. Deletions cut 5 bases from V and 0 bases from J, with 14 bases between. The CDR3 has 15 residues.

V usage is TRBV14 and J usage is TRBJ2-5; the match to TRBD2 covers 10 bases. The CDR3 spans 19 residues. Germline loops: CDR1 SGHDN, CDR2 FVKESK. The V and J ends lost 4 bases and 4 bases, in that order; junction bases with no gene match: 18. The CDR3: CASSLIPGLATFLRETQYF. The CDR3 DNA sequence: TGTGCCAGCAGCCTAATCCCGGGACTAGCGACGTTTCTCCGAGAGACCCAGTACTTC. Together with reference TRBV14 and TRBJ2-5, the CDR3 gives the full variable domain: EAGVTQFPSHSVIEKGQTVTLRCDPISGHDNLYWYRRVMGKEIKFLLHFVKESKQDESGMPNNRFLAERTGGTYSTLKVQPAELEDSGVYFCASSLIPGLATFLRETQYFGPGTRLLVL.

The chain carries TRBV5-1 and TRBJ2-2, with unresolved D. Between the trimmed V and J ends, which lost 0 bases and 8 bases, there was a span of 5 bases. The CDR3 covers 12 residues. The V gene's germline CDR1 is SGHRS and CDR2 YFSETQ. CDR3 coding DNA: TGCGCCAGCAGCTTGGCATTTGGGGAGCTGTTTTTT. The encoded protein is CASSLAFGELFF.

The chain uses TRBV6-6 and TRBJ2-1; D unresolved. The V end lost 5 bases, the J end lost 0 bases, and 14 bases lay between the germline ends. Germline values: CDR1 MNHNY, CDR2 SVGAGI (reference sequence). The CDR3 covers 16 residues. CDR3 in DNA: TGTGCCAGCAGTCCCCCTACTACGAGCTCCTACAATGAGCAGTTCTTC. The encoded protein is CASSPPTTSSYNEQFF.

This clone was counted between two and nine times. The chain employs TRBV2 and TRBJ1-1; tentative D call: TRBD1 (6 bases). The germline gives CDR1 SNHLY, CDR2 FYNNEI. CDR3 size: 13 residues. V lost 6 bases and J lost 2, with 10 bases in between. CDR3 bases: TGTGCCAGCAGCATGGACAGCAACACTGAAGCTTTCTTT. Its translation is CASSMDSNTEAFF.

The chain has TRBV7-3 and TRBJ2-3; 7 nucleotides agree with TRBD2. This CDR3 comprises 15 residues. Unmatched junction bases numbered 11, after V lost 5 bases and J lost 6 bases. Per the germline V gene, CDR1 is SGHTA and CDR2 is FQGTGA. The CDR3 sequence is CASSPGTIRGDTQYF. The CDR3 DNA follows: TGTGCCAGCAGCCCCGGGACTATCCGGGGGGATACGCAGTATTTT.

V is TRBV2 and J is TRBJ2-4, with 8 bases aligning to TRBD1. There are 13 residues in the CDR3. V was clipped by 6 bases and J by 7 bases; unmatched bases: 5. The V gene's germline CDR1 is SNHLY and CDR2 FYNNEI. CDR3 coding DNA: TGTGCCAGCAGGGGGGACAGGAGGAACATTCAGTACTTC. Translating it yields CASRGDRRNIQYF.

The rearrangement joins TRBV1 to TRBJ2-5; whether TRBD2, the table's D call, matches the DNA was not checked. TRBV1 is a recognized pseudogene. This CDR3 contains 17 residues. The CDR3 sequence is CTSSQRSTGGLWETQYF. Here the CDR3 DNA reads TGCACCAGCAGCCAAAGATCTACGGGAGGCCTATGGGAGACCCAGTACTTC.

This clone was recorded once. The rearrangement joins TRBV25-1 to TRBJ1-5, with D tentatively TRBD1 (6 bases). The CDR3 extends over 18 amino acids. V lost 4 bases and J 0 bases, leaving 19 bases between the germline ends. The germline V gene has CDR1 MGHDK and CDR2 SYGVNS. The CDR3, as DNA: TGTGCCAGCAGTGGTCAATACCGGGACAAATATAGCAATCAGCCCCAGCATTTT. It encodes CASSGQYRDKYSNQPQHF.

This clone was recorded once. The V call is TRBV15, the J call TRBJ2-7; the match to TRBD1 covers 7 bases. V lost 0 bases, J lost 5 bases, and 7 bases stayed unmatched. CDR1 and CDR2 from the germline V gene are LNHNV and YYDKDF (reference sequence). CDR3 length: 15 residues. CDR3 amino acids: CATSRDTGAVHEQYF. CDR3 coding DNA: TGTGCCACCAGCAGAGATACAGGGGCTGTCCACGAGCAGTACTTC.

This clone was seen once. This sequence joins TRBV30 and TRBJ2-3; 13 nucleotides match TRBD2. The CDR3 totals 15 residues. V lost 3 bases to trimming and J lost 8 bases; unmatched junction nucleotides: 8. Germline CDR1 reads GTSNPN; CDR2 reads SVGIG (reference sequence). The CDR3 bases are TGTGCCTGGAGACTACTAGCGGGAGGGCCCGTTACGCAGTATTTT. This sequence encodes CAWRLLAGGPVTQYF.

V usage is TRBV6-5 and J usage is TRBJ2-4, with a weak D call TRBD1 (5 bases). Trimming removed 5 bases from V and 8 bases from J, with 7 bases in between. The germline CDR1 and CDR2 sequences are MNHEY and SVGAGI. The CDR3 runs to 11 residues. The CDR3 bases are TGTGCCAGCAGTGCCAGGGACATTCAGTACTTC. Translated: CASSARDIQYF.

The chain links TRBV6-5 to TRBJ2-7; D remains ambiguous. CDR1 and CDR2 (germline): MNHEY, SVGAGI. CDR3 length equals 14 residues. The V end lost 6 bases, the J end lost 0 bases, and 12 bases lay between the germline ends. CDR3 nucleotide sequence: TGTGCCAGCAGGTCGAGTGATAGCTCCTACGAGCAGTACTTC. Protein product: CASRSSDSSYEQYF.

The rearrangement uses TRBV20-1 and TRBJ2-1, with D tentatively TRBD1 (5 bases). Trimming took off 5 bases at V and 7 bases at J, with 9 bases between the two ends. Germline CDR1 reads DFQATT; CDR2 reads SNEGSKA (reference sequence). This CDR3 spans 11 amino acids. Here the CDR3 reads CSAPGWNEQFF. CDR3 nucleotide sequence: TGCAGTGCTCCAGGGTGGAATGAGCAGTTCTTC.

This clone was observed a handful of times. The chain links TRBV14 to TRBJ1-1; tentatively, D is TRBD1 (6 bases). The CDR3 is made up of 14 amino acids. V shed 4 bases and J shed 7 bases, with 16 bases lying between them. The germline CDR1 and CDR2 sequences are SGHDN and FVKESK. The chain's CDR3 is CASSPRTVGGEAFF. As DNA, the CDR3 is TGTGCCAGCAGCCCGCGGACGGTAGGGGGTGAAGCTTTCTTT.

The V call is TRBV18, the J call TRBJ1-5, with 9 bases that match TRBD1. The trim removed 4 bases at V and 7 bases at J, leaving 8 bases unmatched. The CDR3 is 15 residues long. In germline, CDR1 is KGHSH, CDR2 LQKENI. The CDR3 is CASSQGGQGGQPQHF. The CDR3 DNA follows: TGTGCCAGCTCACAAGGGGGACAGGGAGGCCAGCCCCAGCATTTT.